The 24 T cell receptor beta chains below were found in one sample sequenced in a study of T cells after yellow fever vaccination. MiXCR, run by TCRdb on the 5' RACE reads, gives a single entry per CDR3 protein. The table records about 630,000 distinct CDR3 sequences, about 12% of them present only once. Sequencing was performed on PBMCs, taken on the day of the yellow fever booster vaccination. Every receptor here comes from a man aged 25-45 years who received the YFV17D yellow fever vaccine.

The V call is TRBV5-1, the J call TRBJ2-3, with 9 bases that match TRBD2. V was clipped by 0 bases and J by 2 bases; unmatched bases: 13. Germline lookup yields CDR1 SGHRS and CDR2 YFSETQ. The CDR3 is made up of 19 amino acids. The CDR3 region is CASSLAPSGRNGPTDTQYF. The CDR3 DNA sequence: TGCGCCAGCAGCTTGGCACCGAGCGGGAGGAATGGTCCCACAGATACGCAGTATTTT.

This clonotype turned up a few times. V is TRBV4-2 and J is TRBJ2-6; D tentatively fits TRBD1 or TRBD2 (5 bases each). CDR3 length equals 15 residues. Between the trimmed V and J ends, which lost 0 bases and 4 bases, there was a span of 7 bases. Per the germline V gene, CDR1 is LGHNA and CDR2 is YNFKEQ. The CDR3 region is CASSQDGTGANVLTF. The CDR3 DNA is TGTGCCAGCAGCCAAGACGGGACCGGGGCCAACGTCCTGACTTTC.

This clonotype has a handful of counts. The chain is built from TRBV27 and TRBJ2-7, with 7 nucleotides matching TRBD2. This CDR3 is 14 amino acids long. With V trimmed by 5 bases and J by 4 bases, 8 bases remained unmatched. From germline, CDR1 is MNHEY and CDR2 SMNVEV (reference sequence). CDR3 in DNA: TGTGCCAGCAGTATGAAGGGAGGGAGATACGAGCAGTACTTC. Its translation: CASSMKGGRYEQYF.

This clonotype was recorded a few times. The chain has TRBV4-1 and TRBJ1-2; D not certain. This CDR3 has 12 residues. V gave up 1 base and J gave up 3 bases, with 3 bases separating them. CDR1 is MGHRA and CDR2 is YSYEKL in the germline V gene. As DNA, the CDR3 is TGCGCCAGCAGCCAAGTGGACTATGGCTACACCTTC. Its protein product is CASSQVDYGYTF.

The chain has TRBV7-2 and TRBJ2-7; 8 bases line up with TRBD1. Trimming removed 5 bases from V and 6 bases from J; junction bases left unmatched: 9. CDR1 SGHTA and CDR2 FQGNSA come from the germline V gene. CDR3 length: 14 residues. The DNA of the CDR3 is TGTGCCAGCAGCCGACAGCAGGGGGCGGTCGAGCAGTACTTC. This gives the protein CASSRQQGAVEQYF.

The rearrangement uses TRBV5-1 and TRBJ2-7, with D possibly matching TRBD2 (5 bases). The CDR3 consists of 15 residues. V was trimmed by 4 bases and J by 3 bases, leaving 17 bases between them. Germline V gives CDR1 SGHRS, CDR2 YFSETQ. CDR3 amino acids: CASSPDTSLDYEQYF. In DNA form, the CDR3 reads TGCGCCAGCAGCCCTGATACTAGTTTGGACTACGAGCAGTACTTC.

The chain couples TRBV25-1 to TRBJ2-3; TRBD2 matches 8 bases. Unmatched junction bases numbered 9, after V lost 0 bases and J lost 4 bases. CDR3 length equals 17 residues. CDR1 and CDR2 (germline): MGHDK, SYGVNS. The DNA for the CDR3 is TGTGCCAGCAGTGAATACCGATATAGCGGGATGGCAGATACGCAGTATTTT. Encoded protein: CASSEYRYSGMADTQYF.

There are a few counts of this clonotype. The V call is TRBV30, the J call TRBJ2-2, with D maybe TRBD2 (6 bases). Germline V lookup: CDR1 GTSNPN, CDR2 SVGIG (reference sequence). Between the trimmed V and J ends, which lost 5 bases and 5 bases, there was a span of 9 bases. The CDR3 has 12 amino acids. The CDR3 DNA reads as TGTGCCTGGGGAGGGCAGACCGGGGAGCTGTTTTTT. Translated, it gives CAWGGQTGELFF.

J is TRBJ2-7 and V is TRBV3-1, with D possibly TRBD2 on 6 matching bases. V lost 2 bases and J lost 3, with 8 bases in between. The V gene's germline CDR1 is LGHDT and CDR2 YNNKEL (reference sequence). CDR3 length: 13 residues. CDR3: CASSQLASYEQYF. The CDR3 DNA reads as TGTGCCAGCAGCCAACTAGCGAGCTACGAGCAGTACTTC.

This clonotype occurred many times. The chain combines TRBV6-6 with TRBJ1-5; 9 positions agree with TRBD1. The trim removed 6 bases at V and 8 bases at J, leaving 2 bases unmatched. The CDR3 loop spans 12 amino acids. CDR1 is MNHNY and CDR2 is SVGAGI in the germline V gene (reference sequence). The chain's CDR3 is CASSTGGEPQHF. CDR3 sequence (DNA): TGTGCCAGCAGCACAGGGGGCGAGCCCCAGCATTTT.

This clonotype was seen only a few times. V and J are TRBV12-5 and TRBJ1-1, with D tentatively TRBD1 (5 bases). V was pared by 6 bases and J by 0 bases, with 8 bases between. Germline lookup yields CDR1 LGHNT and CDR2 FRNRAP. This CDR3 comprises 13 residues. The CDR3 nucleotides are TGTGCTAGTGGCAGACAGATGAACACTGAAGCTTTCTTT. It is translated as CASGRQMNTEAFF. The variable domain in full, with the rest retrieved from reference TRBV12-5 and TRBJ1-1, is DARVTQTPRHKVTEMGQEVTMRCQPILGHNTVFWYRQTMMQGLELLAYFRNRAPLDDSGMPKDRFSAEMPDATLATLKIQPSEPRDSAVYFCASGRQMNTEAFFGQGTRLTVV.

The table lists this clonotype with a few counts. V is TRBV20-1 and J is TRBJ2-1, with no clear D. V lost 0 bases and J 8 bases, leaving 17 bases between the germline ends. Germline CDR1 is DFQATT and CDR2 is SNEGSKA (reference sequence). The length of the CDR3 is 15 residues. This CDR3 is CSARDSSQVYYEQFF. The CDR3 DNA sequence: TGCAGTGCTAGAGATTCTAGTCAGGTATACTATGAGCAGTTCTTC.

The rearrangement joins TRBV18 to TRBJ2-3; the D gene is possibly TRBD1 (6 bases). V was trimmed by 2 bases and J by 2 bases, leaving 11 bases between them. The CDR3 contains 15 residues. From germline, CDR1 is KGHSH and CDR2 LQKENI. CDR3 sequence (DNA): TGTGCCAGCTCACCAGGGGGCGGAAACACAGATACGCAGTATTTT. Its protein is CASSPGGGNTDTQYF.

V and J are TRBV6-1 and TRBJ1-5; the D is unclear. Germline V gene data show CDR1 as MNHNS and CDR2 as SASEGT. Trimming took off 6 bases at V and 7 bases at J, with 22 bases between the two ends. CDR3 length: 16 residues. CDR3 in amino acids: CASSQSRPRREQPQHF. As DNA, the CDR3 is TGTGCCAGCAGCCAATCCCGGCCCCGGAGGGAACAGCCCCAGCATTTT.

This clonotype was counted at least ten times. Here the CDR3 reads CASRWGRDTEAFF. The CDR3 region has the DNA TGTGCCAGCAGGTGGGGTAGGGACACTGAAGCTTTCTTT. This chain uses TRBV6-1 with TRBJ1-1; D unclear. The germline V and J ends were trimmed by 6 bases and 3 bases, with 11 bases remaining between them. This CDR3 is 13 amino acids long. Germline V gene sequence: CDR1 MNHNS, CDR2 SASEGT.

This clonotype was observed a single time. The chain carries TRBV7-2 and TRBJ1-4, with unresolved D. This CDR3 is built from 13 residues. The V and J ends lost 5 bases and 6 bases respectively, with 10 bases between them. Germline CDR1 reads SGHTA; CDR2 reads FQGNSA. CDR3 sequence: CASSRATDEKLFF. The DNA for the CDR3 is TGTGCCAGCAGCCGCGCAACCGATGAAAAACTGTTTTTT.

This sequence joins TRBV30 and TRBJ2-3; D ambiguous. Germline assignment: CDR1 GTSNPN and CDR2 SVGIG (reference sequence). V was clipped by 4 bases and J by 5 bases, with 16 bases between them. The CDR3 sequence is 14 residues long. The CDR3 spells CAWMRATKEDTQYF. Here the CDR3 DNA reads TGTGCCTGGATGCGAGCCACAAAAGAAGATACGCAGTATTTT. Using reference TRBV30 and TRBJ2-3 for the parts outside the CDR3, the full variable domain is SQTIHQWPATLVQPVGSPLSLECTVEGTSNPNLYWYRQAAGRGLQLLFYSVGIGQISSEVPQNLSASRPQDRQFILSSKKLLLSDSGFYLCAWMRATKEDTQYFGPGTRLTVL.

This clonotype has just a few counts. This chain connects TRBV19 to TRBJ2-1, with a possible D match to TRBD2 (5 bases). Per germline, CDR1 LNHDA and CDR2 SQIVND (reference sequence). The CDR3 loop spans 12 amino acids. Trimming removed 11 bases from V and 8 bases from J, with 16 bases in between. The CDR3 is CACRGGRDEQFF. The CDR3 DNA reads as TGTGCCTGCCGTGGAGGTAGGGATGAGCAGTTCTTC.

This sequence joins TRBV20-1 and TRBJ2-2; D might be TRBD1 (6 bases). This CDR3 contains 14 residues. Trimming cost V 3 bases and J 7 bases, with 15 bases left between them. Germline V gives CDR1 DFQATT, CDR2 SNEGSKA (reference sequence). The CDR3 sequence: CSARSGGAVGELFF. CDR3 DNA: TGCAGTGCTAGGTCTGGGGGCGCGGTCGGGGAGCTGTTTTTT.

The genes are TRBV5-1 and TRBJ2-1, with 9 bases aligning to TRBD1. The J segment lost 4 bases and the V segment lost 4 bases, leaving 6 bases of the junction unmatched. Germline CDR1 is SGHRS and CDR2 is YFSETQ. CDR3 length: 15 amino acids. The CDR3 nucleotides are TGCGCCAGCAGCGCGGCCGGGACAGGGTACAATGAGCAGTTCTTC. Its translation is CASSAAGTGYNEQFF. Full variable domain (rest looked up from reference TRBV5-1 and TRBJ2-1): KAGVTQTPRYLIKTRGQQVTLSCSPISGHRSVSWYQQTPGQGLQFLFEYFSETQRNKGNFPGRFSGRQFSNSRSEMNVSTLELGDSALYLCASSAAGTGYNEQFFGPGTRLTVL.

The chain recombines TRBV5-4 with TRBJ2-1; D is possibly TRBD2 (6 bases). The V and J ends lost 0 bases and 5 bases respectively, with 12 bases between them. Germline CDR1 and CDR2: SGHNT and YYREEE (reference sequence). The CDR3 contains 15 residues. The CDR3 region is CASSLAGGKNNEQFF. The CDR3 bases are TGTGCCAGCAGCTTGGCTGGCGGGAAGAACAATGAGCAGTTCTTC.

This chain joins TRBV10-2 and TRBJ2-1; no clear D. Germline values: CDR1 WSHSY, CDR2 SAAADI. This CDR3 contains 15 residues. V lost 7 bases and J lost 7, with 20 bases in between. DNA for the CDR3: TGCGCCAGCACGTACACGAGTAGCTTCGAGAATGAGCAGTTCTTC. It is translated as CASTYTSSFENEQFF.

In DNA form, the CDR3 reads TGTGCCAGCAGTTTTTTTGGGACAGGTGTTGTTCAGCCCCAGCATTTT. Translation: CASSFFGTGVVQPQHF. The chain combines TRBV12-3 or TRBV12-4 with TRBJ1-5; TRBD1 matches at 8 bases. The CDR3 is made up of 16 amino acids. With 3 bases clipped from V and 6 bases from J, the junction kept 10 bases outside the gene matches.

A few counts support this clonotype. Here the CDR3 DNA reads TGCAGCGTTGGACAGGGGGCTAATGTTGGCTACACCTTC. It codes for CSVGQGANVGYTF. This sequence joins TRBV29-1 and TRBJ1-2, with 10 positions matching TRBD1. V dropped 4 bases and J dropped 7; count of bases not matched to a gene: 6. Per the germline V gene, CDR1 is SQVTM and CDR2 is ANQGSEA. CDR3 size: 13 residues.